A single sample is the source of the 8 T cell receptor beta chains below, sequenced in a study of blood T cells in healthy people across ages. The second PCR ran about 6 to 12 cycles with a sample-barcoded 5' primer and J-beta primers. MiXCR was run by TCRdb on the 5' RACE reads, yielding one entry per CDR3 protein. The sample lists just over 1 million distinct CDR3 sequences; more than 40% were seen once. The specimen was blood. These TCRs come from an older woman in good health.

This clonotype was picked up a small number of times. V gene TRBV11-2 combines with J gene TRBJ2-7; possibly TRBD2 for D (5 bases). The V gene lost 0 bases and the J gene lost 6 bases, with 12 bases spanning the gap. The CDR3 is made up of 14 amino acids. CDR1 is SGHAT and CDR2 is FQNNGV in the germline V gene. CDR3 nucleotide sequence: TGTGCCAGCAGCTTAGAGCTAGCCACCCGCGAGCAGTACTTC. Protein product: CASSLELATREQYF.

V usage is TRBV5-1 and J usage is TRBJ2-7, with D perhaps given as TRBD1 or TRBD2 (6 bases each). The length of the CDR3 is 16 residues. Trimming took off 4 bases at V and 2 bases at J, with 19 bases between the two ends. Germline lookup yields CDR1 SGHRS and CDR2 YFSETQ. The DNA for the CDR3 is TGCGCCAGCAGCAGGGGGGTAGGGGAAATCCCCTACGAGCAGTACTTC. This encodes CASSRGVGEIPYEQYF. The variable domain in full, with the rest retrieved from reference TRBV5-1 and TRBJ2-7, is KAGVTQTPRYLIKTRGQQVTLSCSPISGHRSVSWYQQTPGQGLQFLFEYFSETQRNKGNFPGRFSGRQFSNSRSEMNVSTLELGDSALYLCASSRGVGEIPYEQYFGPGTRLTVT.

The chain is built from TRBV27 and TRBJ2-1; perhaps D is TRBD1 or TRBD2 (6 bases each). CDR1 is MNHEY, CDR2 SMNVEV, per germline (reference sequence). V gave up 9 bases and J gave up 0 bases, with 15 bases separating them. The CDR3 has 15 amino acids. CDR3 protein: CASSDGGLSYNEQFF. The CDR3 DNA sequence: TGTGCCAGTAGTGACGGGGGCCTCTCCTACAATGAGCAGTTCTTC.

The V and J genes are TRBV29-1 and TRBJ2-2; 8 nucleotides match TRBD1. CDR1 and CDR2 (germline): SQVTM, ANQGSEA. The CDR3 is 13 amino acids. The V and J ends lost 7 bases and 1 base, in that order; junction bases with no gene match: 2. This CDR3 reads CSAGQGNTGELFF. In nucleotides, the CDR3 is TGCAGCGCTGGACAGGGGAACACCGGGGAGCTGTTTTTT.

The chain combines TRBV20-1 with TRBJ1-5, with D possibly being TRBD1 (6 bases). Per the germline V gene, CDR1 is DFQATT and CDR2 is SNEGSKA (reference sequence). The CDR3 covers 14 residues. Trimming removed 7 bases from V and 0 bases from J, with 13 bases in between. The CDR3 loop is CSVRGLYSNQPQHF. In nucleotides, the CDR3 is TGCAGTGTCAGGGGCCTATATAGCAATCAGCCCCAGCATTTT.

The table lists this clonotype with a few counts. The chain couples TRBV10-3 to TRBJ2-7; possible D gene TRBD1, 7 bases. The CDR3 runs 17 residues. Germline CDR1 is ENHRY and CDR2 is SYGVKD. V was cut by 3 bases and J by 0 bases, with 18 bases left in between. In nucleotides, the CDR3 is TGTGCCATCAGTGATATAACGGGAGAGGGGGCCTCCTACGAGCAGTACTTC. This encodes CAISDITGEGASYEQYF.

This chain joins TRBV29-1 and TRBJ2-3; 8 bases fit TRBD2. The CDR3 length is 14 residues. The ends lost 7 bases at V and 4 bases at J; junction bases unmatched: 10. Germline CDR1 reads SQVTM; CDR2 reads ANQGSEA. The CDR3 sequence is CSAGGGFAADTQYF. CDR3 nucleotide sequence: TGCAGCGCCGGCGGGGGGTTTGCTGCAGATACGCAGTATTTT.

V is TRBV27 and J is TRBJ2-1, with 13 bases fitting TRBD2. J lost 8 bases, V lost 5 bases, and 6 bases had no gene match. This CDR3 region has 15 residues. Germline CDR1 and CDR2: MNHEY and SMNVEV (reference sequence). CDR3 nucleotide sequence: TGTGCCAGCAGTCACACTAGCGGGAGGGAATATGAGCAGTTCTTC. It is translated as CASSHTSGREYEQFF.